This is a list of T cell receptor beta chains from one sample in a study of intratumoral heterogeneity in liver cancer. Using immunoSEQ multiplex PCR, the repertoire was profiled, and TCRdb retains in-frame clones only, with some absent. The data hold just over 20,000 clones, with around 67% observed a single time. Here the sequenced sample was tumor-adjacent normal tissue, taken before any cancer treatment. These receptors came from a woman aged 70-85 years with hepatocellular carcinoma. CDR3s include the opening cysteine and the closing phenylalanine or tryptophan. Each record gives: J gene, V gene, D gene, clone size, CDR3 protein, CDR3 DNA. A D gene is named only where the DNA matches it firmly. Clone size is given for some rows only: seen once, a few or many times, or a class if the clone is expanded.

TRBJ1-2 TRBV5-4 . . CASSLAGQDGYTF TGTGCCAGCAGCTTGGCGGGGCAGGATGGCTACACCTTC
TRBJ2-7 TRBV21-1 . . CASSVPGQLSSYEQYF TGTGCCAGCAGCGTACCGGGACAGTTGAGCTCCTACGAGCAGTACTTC
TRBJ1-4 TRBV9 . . CASSVEPTQKLFF TGTGCCAGCAGCGTGGAACCGACACAAAAACTGTTTTTT
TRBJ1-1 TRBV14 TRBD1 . CASSHGTGPNTEAFF TGTGCCAGCAGCCATGGGACAGGGCCGAACACTGAAGCTTTCTTT
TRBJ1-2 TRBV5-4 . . CASSLEEVNYGYTF TGTGCCAGCAGCTTGGAGGAGGTAAACTATGGCTACACCTTC
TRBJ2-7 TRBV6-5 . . CASSELTYEQYF TGTGCCAGCTCTGAACTTACCTACGAGCAGTACTTC
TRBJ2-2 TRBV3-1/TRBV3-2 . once CASRETGELFF TGTGCCAGCAGGGAGACCGGGGAGCTGTTTTTT
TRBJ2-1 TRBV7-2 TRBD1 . CASSPDRGEQFF TGTGCCAGCAGCCCCGACAGGGGGGAGCAGTTCTTC
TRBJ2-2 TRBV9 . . CASSIAAGSGELFF TGTGCCAGCAGTATTGCCGCAGGGTCCGGGGAGCTGTTTTTT
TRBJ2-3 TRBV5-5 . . CAGGPWDTQYF TGTGCCGGGGGGCCATGGGATACGCAGTATTTT
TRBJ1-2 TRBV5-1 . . CASSLVRAENYGYTF TGCGCCAGCAGCTTGGTACGGGCAGAGAACTATGGCTACACCTTC
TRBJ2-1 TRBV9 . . CASSASGVNEQFF TGTGCCAGCAGCGCTTCGGGAGTCAATGAGCAGTTCTTC
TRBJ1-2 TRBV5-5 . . CASSLVEGANYYGYTF TGTGCCAGCAGCTTGGTAGAGGGAGCGAATTACTATGGCTACACCTTC
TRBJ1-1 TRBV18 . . CASCPGLQNTEAFF TGTGCCAGCTGCCCGGGACTACAGAACACTGAAGCTTTCTTT
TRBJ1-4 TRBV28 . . CASSPRTALGEKLFF TGTGCCAGCAGCCCTAGGACAGCCCTCGGGGAAAAACTGTTTTTT
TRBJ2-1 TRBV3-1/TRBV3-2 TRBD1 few CASSRSRTGVDEQFF TGTGCCAGCAGCCGGAGCAGGACAGGGGTTGATGAGCAGTTCTTC